This T cell receptor (beta chain) appears in the sequencing data of a study of blood T cell repertoires in COVID-19 (dated by TCRdb to 2019 to 2021). With regard to the full study: The collaborator samples originated in the United States, Italy and Spain and spanned the acute and convalescent phases of COVID-19. Deeply sampled blood TCRbeta repertoires from subjects exposed to, actively infected with, or recovered from COVID-19 were included in the dataset. Sample metadata almost always included a de-identified subject ID, COVID-19 status, age in years and sex. The prospective study material was composed of cDNA or gDNA derived from T cells, B-cell-depleted T cells, or PBMCs. The repertoires were released in a freely available public database intended as a resource for research on the immune response to SARS-CoV-2. Where HLA class I and class II types were available, the types were taken from metadata supplied by the sample provider, not from assay-based typing. The samples were drawn from the first 160 participants of the ongoing ImmuneRACE study and from 950 to 1,500 subjects provided by 6 global collaborators. Broad study findings and their caveats: Clinical and demographic metadata were provided uncurated, with the amount varying by source and participant.

Participants in the prospective study were aged roughly 18 to 89 years, lived in about two dozen United States geographic areas, and enrolled through a virtual design. In the prospective study, participants were assigned to cohorts based on the clinical history participants reported in a screening survey and a study questionnaire. Recovered participants in ImmuneRACE Cohort 3 were defined as having two consecutive negative NP/OP PCR tests, clearance from a healthcare professional, or resolution of symptoms. Mobile phlebotomists in the prospective study collected whole blood, serum and a nasopharyngeal or oropharyngeal swab from every participant. Participants in the prospective study had the option to provide additional blood draws and questionnaires over an approximately two-month period. Prospective study blood samples were shipped either frozen or at room temperature before DNA extraction. A word on this clone: Its specific antigen is unknown. Base qualities are not at hand, and no much larger clone is one base apart.

TCRbeta CDR3 regions were amplified from genomic DNA by means of the immunoSEQ Assay, a bias-controlled multiplex PCR. The original pipeline was this. Within the assay, amplification of reference gene primers was used to estimate how many nucleated cells each sample contained. To quantify the absolute abundance of each unique TCRbeta CDR3 rearrangement, sequence reads were collapsed and filtered. For each sample, productive Simpson clonality was calculated as the square root of Simpson's diversity index over productive rearrangements. Drawn from immuneACCESS, this table holds only the in-frame rearrangements with V and J called that TCRdb kept. Clones are partly lost; checked studies trace under half to an unresolved V gene and leave the rest unexplained. The D gene and trimming were derived from the DNA, and the V and J assignments and clone size from that table. The sample table lists about 180,000 clones, 75% to 90% of them with a count of one. The leading ten clones occupy roughly 6% of the sample.

From the cysteine through the phenylalanine, the CDR3 covers 19 amino acids. Only CDR3 DNA remains: 57 bases, in frame from the first base. V loses 5 bases of germline sequence and J loses 1 base, and the interval between the two ends is 25 bases. CDR1 and CDR2 are drawn from the germline V gene (reference sequence): SEHNR, FQNEAQ. Sequencing was done on a sample of PBMCs or T cells enriched from blood (not recorded which). This receptor was taken from a man in his forties who had recovered from COVID-19. The sequence is built from TRBV7-9 and TRBJ2-3; TRBD2 might be the D gene, on 6 matching bases. The CDR3 loop reads CASSTMGEYRGGGTDTQYF. The nucleotide sequence reads as follows: TGTGCCAGCAGCACTATGGGGGAATACCGGGGCGGGGGCACAGATACGCAGTATTTT.